This T cell receptor beta chain emerged from a study of PD-1 blockade in classical Hodgkin lymphoma. Profiling relied on immunoSEQ multiplex PCR, and the TCRdb table lists in-frame clones only, not all of them. This sample carries around 50,000 clones, about three quarters of them seen once, and the ten largest clones take less than 15%. As to time point: cycle 4 day 1 (C4D1), after more than five weeks of nivolumab. Autologous stem cell transplantation was followed by relapse in every patient, and brentuximab vedotin exposure varied. Trimming cost V 6 bases and J 6 bases, with 11 bases left between them. Germline lookup yields CDR1 SNHLY and CDR2 FYNNEI. The CDR3 extends over 13 amino acids.

The rearrangement links TRBV2 to TRBJ2-2, with a tentative D call TRBD1 (6 bases). Sequenced material: peripheral blood mononuclear cells (PBMCs), taken before the fourth cycle of nivolumab. The clonotype was recovered from a human donor with classical Hodgkin lymphoma. The CDR3 protein is CASRQGNSGELFF. CDR3 DNA: TGTGCCAGCAGACAGGGAAATTCCGGGGAGCTGTTTTTT.